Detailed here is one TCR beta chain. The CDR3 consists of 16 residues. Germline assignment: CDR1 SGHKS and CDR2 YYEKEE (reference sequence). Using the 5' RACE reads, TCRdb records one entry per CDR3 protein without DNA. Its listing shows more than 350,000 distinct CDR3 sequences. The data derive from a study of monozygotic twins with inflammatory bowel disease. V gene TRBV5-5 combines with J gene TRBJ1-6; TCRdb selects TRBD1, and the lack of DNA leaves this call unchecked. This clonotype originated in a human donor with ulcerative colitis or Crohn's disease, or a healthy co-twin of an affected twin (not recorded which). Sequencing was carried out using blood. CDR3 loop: CASRETGESLNSPLHF.